These 8 T cell receptor beta chains were sequenced from one sample in a study of shared clonotypes between healthy human individuals. Method: immunoSEQ multiplex PCR; TCRdb's copy keeps in-frame clones and lacks some. The sample carries around 2.1 million clones, more than 90% recorded once. The material sequenced was naive CD4+ T cells sorted from blood. The subset was: CD45RA+ positively selected. The receptors here all came from a man between 18 and 29 years old in good health.

This chain connects TRBV6-5 to TRBJ1-5; 7 bases match TRBD1. The CDR3 is 15 residues long. Germline loops: CDR1 MNHEY, CDR2 SVGAGI. V lost 5 bases to trimming and J lost 1 base; unmatched junction nucleotides: 5. The chain's CDR3 is CASSPTGVSNQPQHF. The CDR3 bases are TGTGCCAGCAGTCCCACAGGGGTCAGCAATCAGCCCCAGCATTTT.

The chain joins TRBV5-4 to TRBJ1-2; D is unresolved. CDR3 size: 15 residues. Trimming stripped 0 bases from V and 3 bases from J, with 12 bases between. The germline V gene has CDR1 SGHNT and CDR2 YYREEE (reference sequence). CDR3 residues: CASSLAAGFDYGYTF. For the CDR3, the DNA is TGTGCCAGCAGCTTGGCTGCGGGATTTGACTATGGCTACACCTTC.

About this clone itself: Other DNA sequences in the same sample also yield this CDR3. The chain carries TRBV5-4 and TRBJ1-2; D call uncertain. Between the trimmed V and J ends, which lost 4 bases and 1 base, there was a span of 8 bases. Germline assignment: CDR1 SGHNT and CDR2 YYREEE (reference sequence). The CDR3 runs 13 residues. CDR3 bases: TGTGCCAGCAGCCCGGACGGTAACTATGGCTACACCTTC. Its protein product is CASSPDGNYGYTF.

This chain joins TRBV10-3 and TRBJ2-5; 11 bases match TRBD2. V was pared by 5 bases and J by 1 base, with 3 bases of the junction left unmatched. CDR1 is ENHRY and CDR2 is SYGVKD in the germline V gene. CDR3 length equals 15 residues. DNA for the CDR3: TGTGCCATCAGTAAAGGGACTAGCGGCCAAGAGACCCAGTACTTC. Its protein is CAISKGTSGQETQYF.

The chain carries TRBV28 and TRBJ1-1; D is unresolved. In germline, CDR1 is MDHEN, CDR2 SYDVKM. The CDR3 covers 16 residues. The V end lost 5 bases, the J end lost 0 bases, and 16 bases lay between the germline ends. The CDR3 nucleotides are TGTGCCAGCAGTCCTCCCCTCGCGGGAATGAACACTGAAGCTTTCTTT. It is translated as CASSPPLAGMNTEAFF. Supplemented by reference TRBV28 and TRBJ1-1, the full variable domain reads DVKVTQSSRYLVKRTGEKVFLECVQDMDHENMFWYRQDPGLGLRLIYFSYDVKMKEKGDIPEGYSVSREKKERFSLILESASTNQTSMYLCASSPPLAGMNTEAFFGQGTRLTVV.

As concerns this clone: Other DNA variants within this sample encode the same CDR3. The chain links TRBV11-2 to TRBJ2-2; no definite D call. The CDR3 is made up of 13 amino acids. V was clipped by 1 base and J by 8 bases, with 8 bases between them. CDR1 SGHAT and CDR2 FQNNGV come from the germline V gene. CDR3 sequence: CASSLARVGELFF. CDR3 in DNA: TGTGCCAGCAGCTTAGCTCGGGTAGGGGAGCTGTTTTTT.

The chain employs TRBV7-9 and TRBJ2-1; a weak D match, TRBD2 (6 bases). Germline CDR1 SEHNR, CDR2 FQNEAQ (reference sequence). V dropped 4 bases and J dropped 3 bases, with 10 bases sitting between them. The CDR3 has 14 amino acids. The CDR3 spells CASSSDYFYNEQFF. CDR3 sequence (DNA): TGTGCCAGCAGCTCGGACTACTTCTACAATGAGCAGTTCTTC.

This clone appeared a single time. The chain carries TRBV10-3 and TRBJ2-3, with TRBD2 matching over 9 bases. J gave up 2 bases and V 3 bases, and 9 bases lay outside the gene matches. Germline V gene lookup returns CDR1 ENHRY and CDR2 SYGVKD. This CDR3 has 17 amino acids. The CDR3 coding sequence is TGTGCCATCAGTGAAAACCCGACTAGCGGAGACACAGATACGCAGTATTTT. This gives the protein CAISENPTSGDTDTQYF.